These 10 T cell receptor beta chains share one sample of origin, sequenced in a study of blood T cell repertoires in COVID-19. Sequencing was performed with immunoSEQ multiplex PCR; in TCRdb, only in-frame clones are kept and a portion is missing. The sample contains approximately 150,000 clones, 75% to 85% of which appear only once. Material for sequencing was peripheral blood. The receptor set was obtained from a man in his fifties or sixties with active or convalescent COVID-19.

The chain couples TRBV6-5 to TRBJ2-7; D unclear. In germline, CDR1 is MNHEY, CDR2 SVGAGI. The length of the CDR3 is 13 residues. Trimming removed 2 bases from V and 7 bases from J, with 12 bases in between. CDR3 nucleotides: TGTGCCAGCAGTTACCCGTCTCACGGTGAGCAGTACGTC. Translating it yields CASSYPSHGEQYV.

The J gene is TRBJ2-2, the V gene TRBV19, with 8 bases that match TRBD2. Germline assignment: CDR1 LNHDA and CDR2 SQIVND (reference sequence). Unmatched junction bases numbered 13, after V lost 8 bases and J lost 5 bases. This CDR3 comprises 16 residues. Written as DNA, the CDR3 is TGTGCCAGTTCACCCCTCCTCGAGCGGGGGACCGGGGAGCTGTTTTTT. Translated, it gives CASSPLLERGTGELFF.

The chain joins TRBV4-3 to TRBJ1-2, with 9 bases matching TRBD1. This CDR3 is built from 15 residues. Germline values: CDR1 LGHNA, CDR2 YSLEER. Trimming cost V 4 bases and J 4 bases; bases outside gene matches: 7. The CDR3 reads CASSPATGGTYGYTF. The CDR3 DNA follows: TGCGCCAGCAGCCCCGCGACAGGGGGTACCTATGGCTACACCTTC.

The chain uses TRBV24-1 and TRBJ2-7; D unclear. V was clipped by 8 bases and J by 4 bases, with 17 bases between them. CDR3 length: 14 residues. Per the germline V gene, CDR1 is KGHDR and CDR2 is SFDVKD. The CDR3 protein is CATTYPQRVYEQYV. The CDR3 coding sequence is TGTGCCACCACCTACCCACAGAGAGTGTACGAGCAGTACGTC.

In nucleotides, the CDR3 is TGTGCCAGCAGCCGGACTAGTCAGGGCGAGCAGTACTTC. Its protein is CASSRTSQGEQYF. The chain uses TRBV11-2 and TRBJ2-7; the match to TRBD2 covers 7 bases. V shed 5 bases, J shed 6 bases, and the junction held 7 bases outside the gene matches. There are 13 residues in the CDR3. CDR1 is SGHAT, CDR2 FQNNGV, per germline.

Remarks on this clone: Additional DNA sequences in this sample encode the identical CDR3. This chain links TRBV11-2 with TRBJ2-5, with 9 bases lining up with TRBD1. The junction had 5 bases not matched to a gene; V was cut back by 4 bases and J by 5 bases. The CDR3 covers 14 residues. Germline loops: CDR1 SGHAT, CDR2 FQNNGV. CDR3 region: CASSSGTGRETQYF. CDR3 coding DNA: TGTGCCAGCAGCTCAGGGACAGGGCGGGAGACCCAGTACTTC.

V usage is TRBV12-5 and J usage is TRBJ2-4; D perhaps matches TRBD2 (5 bases). Germline CDR1 is LGHNT and CDR2 is FRNRAP. CDR3 length: 16 residues. Trimming pared 0 bases from V and 2 bases from J, leaving 11 bases between. The CDR3 bases are TGTGCTAGTGGTTTGGTGATAGCGTTGTCCAAAAACATTCAGTACTTC. As protein: CASGLVIALSKNIQYF.

The chain links TRBV9 to TRBJ1-6; D might be TRBD1 (6 bases). The V end lost 3 bases, the J end lost 5 bases, and 9 bases lay between the germline ends. The germline V gene has CDR1 SGDLS and CDR2 YYNGEE. CDR3 length: 14 residues. CDR3 protein: CASSGRDNNSPLHF. Written as DNA, the CDR3 is TGTGCCAGCAGCGGCCGGGACAATAATTCACCCCTCCACTTT.

The V gene is TRBV30, the J gene TRBJ1-6; D remains unclear. This CDR3 spans 16 amino acids. Trimming stripped 0 bases from V and 6 bases from J, with 15 bases between. Germline V gene data show CDR1 as GTSNPN and CDR2 as SVGIG (reference sequence). The CDR3 bases are TGTGCCTGGAGTGTAGCCCAGGTGCTTGGTAATTCACCCCTCCACTTT. Translating it yields CAWSVAQVLGNSPLHF.

This clone was counted between two and nine times. The chain couples TRBV30 to TRBJ1-2; TRBD1 matches at 10 bases. The CDR3 totals 15 residues. Germline V gene lookup returns CDR1 GTSNPN and CDR2 SVGIG (reference sequence). Unmatched junction bases numbered 4, after V lost 0 bases and J lost 3 bases. CDR3 in DNA: TGTGCCTGGAGTGTAGACAGGGGGCCCTACTATGGCTACACCTTC. Translation gives CAWSVDRGPYYGYTF.